Following are 8 T cell receptor beta chains from one sample sequenced in a study of T cells in Graves' hyperthyroidism and ophthalmopathy. RNA transcripts provided the source from which TCR beta CDR3 regions were amplified. HTBI primers were used for first-round RT-PCR of the TCR CDR3. TCRdb itself ran the multiplex PCR reads through MiXCR, one entry per CDR3 protein. The sample includes about 640,000 distinct CDR3 sequences, less than 25% seen only once; the top ten take around a third. Sequencing input: blood. These receptors all come from a man aged 30 to 45 with Graves' ophthalmopathy.

This clonotype was observed at least ten times. The chain employs TRBV5-1 and TRBJ2-1, with 7 bases matching TRBD2. Unmatched junction bases numbered 1, after V lost 1 base and J lost 0 bases. The CDR3 is 15 amino acids. CDR1 is SGHRS and CDR2 is YFSETQ in the germline V gene. Here the CDR3 reads CASSLSGNSYNEQFF. The CDR3, as DNA: TGCGCCAGCAGCTTGAGCGGGAACTCCTACAATGAGCAGTTCTTC.

This clonotype was observed a few times. This rearrangement joins TRBV19 to TRBJ1-1, with D maybe TRBD1 (5 bases). The germline V gene encodes CDR1 LNHDA and CDR2 SQIVND (reference sequence). The CDR3 totals 16 residues. Trimming shortened V by 4 bases and J by 0 bases, and 15 bases separated the two germline ends. CDR3 DNA: TGTGCCAGTAGTAACCAGCTCAGGGACTTGAACACTGAAGCTTTCTTT. Translated: CASSNQLRDLNTEAFF.

This clonotype has only a few counts. CDR3 residues: CASSPKQGARRNQPQHF. In DNA, the CDR3 is TGTGCCAGCAGTCCCAAACAGGGGGCGAGGCGCAATCAGCCCCAGCATTTT. V is TRBV12-3 or TRBV12-4 and J is TRBJ1-5; 9 bases fit TRBD1. Trimming cost V 5 bases and J 2 bases; bases outside gene matches: 10. The CDR3 is made up of 17 amino acids.

This clonotype was found many times. The chain is built from TRBV30 and TRBJ2-1, with 9 positions matching TRBD2. Trimming removed 0 bases from V and 6 bases from J; junction bases left unmatched: 3. This CDR3 has 14 residues. Per germline, CDR1 GTSNPN and CDR2 SVGIG (reference sequence). CDR3 residues: CAWSVRREGNEQFF. CDR3 nucleotide sequence: TGTGCCTGGAGTGTAAGGCGGGAGGGCAATGAGCAGTTCTTC.

The table lists this clonotype with many counts. The rearrangement links TRBV18 to TRBJ2-3; D tentatively fits TRBD1 or TRBD2 (5 bases each). V dropped 6 bases and J dropped 6 bases, with 10 bases sitting between them. This CDR3 is 12 amino acids long. Germline V lookup: CDR1 KGHSH, CDR2 LQKENI. The CDR3 DNA sequence: TGTGCCAGCTCCCAACGGGGCGATACGCAGTATTTT. Amino acid sequence: CASSQRGDTQYF.

This clonotype turned up a few times. The rearrangement uses TRBV7-9 and TRBJ2-1; D is unclear. CDR1 and CDR2 (germline): SEHNR, FQNEAQ (reference sequence). V was cut by 1 base and J by 9 bases, with 10 bases left in between. The CDR3 length is 13 residues. The CDR3 is CASSLEVASEQFF. In nucleotides, the CDR3 is TGTGCCAGCAGCTTAGAGGTAGCCTCTGAGCAGTTCTTC.

The V gene is TRBV10-2, the J gene TRBJ2-7; 10 bases fit TRBD2. CDR3 length: 15 amino acids. CDR1 and CDR2 from the germline V gene are WSHSY and SAAADI. The J segment lost 6 bases and the V segment lost 4 bases, leaving 9 bases of the junction unmatched. This CDR3 is CASSGSGSGRGEQYF. CDR3 nucleotides: TGCGCCAGCAGTGGGTCAGGAAGCGGGAGGGGCGAGCAGTACTTC.

V is TRBV11-2 and J is TRBJ1-1; maybe TRBD1 (5 bases). Germline-derived CDR1 and CDR2 are SGHAT and FQNNGV. CDR3 length: 17 residues. V lost 3 bases and J lost 0, with 17 bases in between. CDR3 residues: CASSLRRTTTLNTEAFF. The DNA of the CDR3 is TGTGCCAGCAGCTTGCGCCGGACAACCACCTTGAACACTGAAGCTTTCTTT. Looking up the rest from reference TRBV11-2 and TRBJ1-1 gives the full variable domain: EAGVAQSPRYKIIEKRQSVAFWCNPISGHATLYWYQQILGQGPKLLIQFQNNGVVDDSQLPKDRFSAERLKGVDSTLKIQPAKLEDSAVYLCASSLRRTTTLNTEAFFGQGTRLTVV.